These T cell receptor beta chains were read from a single sample in a study of CD8 T cell repertoires and HIV-1 epitope variants. These receptors have no identified antigens. TCRdb keeps only in-frame clones here, not all; method: immunoSEQ multiplex PCR. The sample includes under 1,200 clones, approximately 68% of them seen just once. The sample consisted of cultured CD8+ T cells derived from PBMCs. All receptors come from a male donor with HIV. CDR3s leave out the opening cysteine and the closing phenylalanine or tryptophan.

J: TRBJ1-1; V: TRBV6-6; CDR3: ASSYGLGGVEAF
J: TRBJ1-4; V: TRBV28; CDR3: ASSLRGHYINSDEKLF
J: TRBJ2-1; V: TRBV7-9; CDR3: ASSLGQGLNNEQF
J: TRBJ2-1; V: TRBV30; CDR3: AWSQGRGLGEQF
J: TRBJ2-5; V: TRBV10-3; CDR3: AISDAGGPQY
J: TRBJ1-3; V: TRBV6-5; CDR3: ASTPGDNTIY
J: TRBJ1-1; V: TRBV5-4; CDR3: ASSLGRGDRVTEAF
J: TRBJ1-1; V: TRBV6-5; CDR3: ASSYSFDTEAF
J: TRBJ2-1; V: TRBV9; CDR3: ASSVGTGDEQF
J: TRBJ1-6; V: TRBV28; CDR3: ASSLSPDSDSPLH
J: TRBJ1-3; V: TRBV13; CDR3: ASSPDRDGRNTIY
J: TRBJ2-1; V: TRBV27; CDR3: ASSLASGGAVEQF
J: TRBJ2-3; V: TRBV25-1; CDR3: ASSEWGRASTDTQY
J: TRBJ2-5; V: TRBV5-1; CDR3: ASSLAGETQY
J: TRBJ2-1; V: TRBV5-1; CDR3: ASSLTSSFPNEQF
J: TRBJ1-1; V: TRBV7-8; CDR3: ASSSTLGQNTEAF
J: TRBJ1-2; V: TRBV5-4; CDR3: ASSSEQGDPRGYT
J: TRBJ2-1; V: TRBV6-5; CDR3: ASSYTPSGAKNEQF